The subject of this entry is one TCR beta chain. The data originate from a study of blood T cell repertoires in COVID-19. Study at large: The origin of the acute and convalescent COVID-19 samples was the United States, Italy and Spain. Nucleic acid was either cDNA or gDNA, and it came from T cells, B-cell-depleted T cells, or PBMCs.

Original data processing: Amplifying reference gene primers gave estimates of nucleated cell counts. Libraries were prepared by immunoSEQ multiplex PCR; TCRdb keeps only in-frame clonotypes and omits some of them. V, J and clone size were drawn from that table, and D and trimming were deduced from the DNA. The table records more than 95,000 clones, roughly nine tenths of them present only once. The CDR3 has 14 amino acids. Per the germline V gene, CDR1 is SNHLY and CDR2 is FYNNEI. The V end lost 8 bases, the J end lost 1 base, and 12 bases lay between the germline ends. This rearrangement joins TRBV2 to TRBJ2-1; tentatively, D is TRBD2 (7 bases). This clonotype was sampled from a human donor in a cohort sampled during active COVID-19. Sequencing input: peripheral blood. The CDR3 coding sequence is TGTGCCAGCGGAGGGGGGGAATCCTACAATGAGCAGTTCTTC. Translated: CASGGGESYNEQFF.